The present entry profiles one T cell receptor (beta chain) with its context. Using immunoSEQ multiplex PCR, the repertoire was profiled, and TCRdb retains in-frame clones only, with some absent. The repertoire consists of some 170,000 clones, with about 81% occurring once and the leading ten covering 8% to 13%. Trimming removed 5 bases at V and 6 bases at J, with 8 bases between. This CDR3 is 12 amino acids long. This entry comes from a study of blood T cell repertoires in COVID-19. The genes are TRBV12-3 or TRBV12-4 and TRBJ1-5; D might be TRBD1 (6 bases). The sequence was collected from a man in his 60s with active or convalescent COVID-19. The sample taken for sequencing was peripheral blood. The CDR3 DNA follows: TGTGCCAGCAGTGAGGGGGTTCAGCCCCAGCATTTT. Translation gives CASSEGVQPQHF.